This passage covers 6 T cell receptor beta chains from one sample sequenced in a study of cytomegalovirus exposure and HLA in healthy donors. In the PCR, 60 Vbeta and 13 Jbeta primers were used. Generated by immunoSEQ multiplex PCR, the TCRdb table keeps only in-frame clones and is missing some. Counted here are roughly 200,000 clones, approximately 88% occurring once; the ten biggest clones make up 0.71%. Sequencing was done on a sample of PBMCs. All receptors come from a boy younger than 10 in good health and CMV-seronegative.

Here the CDR3 DNA reads TGTGCCAGCAGCACCGGGGCTGGAAACACCATATATTTT. It translates to CASSTGAGNTIYF. The chain links TRBV6-5 to TRBJ1-3; D is undetermined. Deletions cut 6 bases from V and 2 bases from J, with 8 bases between. CDR1 is MNHEY, CDR2 SVGAGI, per germline. CDR3 length: 13 residues.

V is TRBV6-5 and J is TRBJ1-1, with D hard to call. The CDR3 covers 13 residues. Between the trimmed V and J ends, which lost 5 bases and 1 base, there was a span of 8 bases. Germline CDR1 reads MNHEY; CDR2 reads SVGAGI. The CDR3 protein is CASSGRGNTEAFF. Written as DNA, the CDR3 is TGTGCCAGCAGTGGACGGGGGAACACTGAAGCTTTCTTT.

CDR3 nucleotides: TGTGCCAGCAGCTTAAATAGTTGGTTGAACACTGAAGCTTTCTTT. It is translated as CASSLNSWLNTEAFF. The chain joins TRBV7-9 to TRBJ1-1; unclear D gene. V shed 2 bases and J shed 0 bases, with 10 bases lying between them. Germline CDR1 and CDR2: SEHNR and FQNEAQ (reference sequence). The length of the CDR3 is 15 residues.

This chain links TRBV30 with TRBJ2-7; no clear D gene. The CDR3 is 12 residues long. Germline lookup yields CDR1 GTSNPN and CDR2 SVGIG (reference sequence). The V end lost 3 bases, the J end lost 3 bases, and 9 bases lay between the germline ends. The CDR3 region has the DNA TGTGCCTGGAGACAGTCCAACTACGAGCAGTACTTC. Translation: CAWRQSNYEQYF.

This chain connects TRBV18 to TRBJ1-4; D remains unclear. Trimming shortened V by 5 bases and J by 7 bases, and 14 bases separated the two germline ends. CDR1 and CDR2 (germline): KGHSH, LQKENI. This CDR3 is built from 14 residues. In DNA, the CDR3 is TGTGCCAGCTCAAGCGTAGACGGGTTTGAAAAACTGTTTTTT. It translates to CASSSVDGFEKLFF.

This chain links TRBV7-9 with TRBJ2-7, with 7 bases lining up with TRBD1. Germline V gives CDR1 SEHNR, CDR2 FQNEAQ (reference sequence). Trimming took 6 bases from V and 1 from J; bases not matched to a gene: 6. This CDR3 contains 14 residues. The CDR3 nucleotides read TGTGCCAGCAGTCCAACGGGACAGTCCTACGAGCAGTACTTC. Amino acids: CASSPTGQSYEQYF.